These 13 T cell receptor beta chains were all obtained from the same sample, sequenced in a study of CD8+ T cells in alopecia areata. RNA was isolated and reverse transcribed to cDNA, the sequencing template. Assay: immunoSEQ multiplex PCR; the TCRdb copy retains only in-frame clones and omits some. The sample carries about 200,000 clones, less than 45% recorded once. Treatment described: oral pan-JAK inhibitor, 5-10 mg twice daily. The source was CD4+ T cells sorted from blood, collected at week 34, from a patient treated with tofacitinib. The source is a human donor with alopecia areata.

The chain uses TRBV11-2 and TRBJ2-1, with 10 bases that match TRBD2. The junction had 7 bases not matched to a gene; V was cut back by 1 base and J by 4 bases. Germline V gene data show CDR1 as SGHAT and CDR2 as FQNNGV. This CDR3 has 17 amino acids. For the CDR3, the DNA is TGTGCCAGCAGCTTAGTTCCGAGTAGCGGGGGGTACAATGAGCAGTTCTTC. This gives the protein CASSLVPSSGGYNEQFF.

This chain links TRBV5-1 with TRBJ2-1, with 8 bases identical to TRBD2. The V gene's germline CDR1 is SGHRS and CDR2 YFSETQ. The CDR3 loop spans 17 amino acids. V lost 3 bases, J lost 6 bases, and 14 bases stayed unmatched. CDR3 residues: CASSSGRLGLEGNEQFF. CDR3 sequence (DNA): TGCGCCAGCAGCTCCGGTCGCTTGGGACTAGAGGGCAATGAGCAGTTCTTC.

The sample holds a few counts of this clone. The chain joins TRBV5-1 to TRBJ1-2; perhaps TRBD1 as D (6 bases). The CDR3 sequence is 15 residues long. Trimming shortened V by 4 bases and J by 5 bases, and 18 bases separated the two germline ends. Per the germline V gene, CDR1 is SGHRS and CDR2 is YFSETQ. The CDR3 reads CASSPWTAGGYGYTF. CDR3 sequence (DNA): TGCGCCAGCAGCCCGTGGACAGCTGGCGGATATGGCTACACCTTC.

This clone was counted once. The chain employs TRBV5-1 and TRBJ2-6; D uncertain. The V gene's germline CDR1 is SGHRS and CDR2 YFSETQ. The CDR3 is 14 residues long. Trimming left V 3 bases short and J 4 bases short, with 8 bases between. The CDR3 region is CASSSSQGANVLTF. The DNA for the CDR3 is TGCGCCAGCAGCTCATCACAGGGGGCCAACGTCCTGACTTTC.

CDR3 loop: CASSLGSFRTPLHF. The CDR3 DNA sequence: TGTGCCAGCAGCTTAGGATCATTTCGCACACCCCTCCACTTT. The gene calls are TRBV7-2 and TRBJ1-6; D not certain. The V gene's germline CDR1 is SGHTA and CDR2 FQGNSA. The CDR3 extends over 14 amino acids. V was pared by 1 base and J by 11 bases, with 12 bases between.

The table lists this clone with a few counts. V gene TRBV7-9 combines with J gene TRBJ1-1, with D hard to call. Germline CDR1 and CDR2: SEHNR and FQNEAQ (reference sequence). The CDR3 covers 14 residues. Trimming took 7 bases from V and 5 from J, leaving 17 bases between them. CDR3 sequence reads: CASNKNGLGTEAFF. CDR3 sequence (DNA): TGTGCCAGCAACAAAAACGGCCTAGGGACTGAAGCTTTCTTT.

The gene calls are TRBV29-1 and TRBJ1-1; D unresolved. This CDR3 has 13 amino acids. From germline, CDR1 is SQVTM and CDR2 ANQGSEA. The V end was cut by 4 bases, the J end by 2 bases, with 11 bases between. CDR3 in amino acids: CSVGPTLNTEAFF. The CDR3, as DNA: TGCAGCGTTGGGCCGACACTAAACACTGAAGCTTTCTTT.

CDR3: CASSSSGQVGLGYTF. Written as DNA, the CDR3 is TGTGCCAGCAGTTCGAGTGGTCAGGTGGGGCTTGGCTACACCTTC. The chain is built from TRBV6-1 and TRBJ1-2, with D perhaps matching TRBD1 (5 bases). The CDR3 has 15 amino acids. Germline V gives CDR1 MNHNS, CDR2 SASEGT. Between the trimmed V and J ends, which lost 5 bases and 7 bases, there was a span of 20 bases.

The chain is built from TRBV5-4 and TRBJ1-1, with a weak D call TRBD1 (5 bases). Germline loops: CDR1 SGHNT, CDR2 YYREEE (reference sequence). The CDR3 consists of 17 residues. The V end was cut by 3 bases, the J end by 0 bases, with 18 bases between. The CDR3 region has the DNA TGTGCCAGCAGCTATGGGGGGTCGAGGGGTATGAACACTGAAGCTTTCTTT. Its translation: CASSYGGSRGMNTEAFF.

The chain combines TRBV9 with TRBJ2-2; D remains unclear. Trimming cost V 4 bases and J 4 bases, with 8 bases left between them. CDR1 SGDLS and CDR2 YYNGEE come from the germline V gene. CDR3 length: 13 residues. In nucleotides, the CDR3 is TGTGCCAGCAGCTATTTACTCACCGGGGAGCTGTTTTTT. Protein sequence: CASSYLLTGELFF.

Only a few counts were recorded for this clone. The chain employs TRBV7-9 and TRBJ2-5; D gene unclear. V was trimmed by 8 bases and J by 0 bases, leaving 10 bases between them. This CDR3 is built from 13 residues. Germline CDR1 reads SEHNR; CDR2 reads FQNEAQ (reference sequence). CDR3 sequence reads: CASLNRYQETQYF. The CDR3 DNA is TGTGCCAGCCTGAACCGGTACCAAGAGACCCAGTACTTC.

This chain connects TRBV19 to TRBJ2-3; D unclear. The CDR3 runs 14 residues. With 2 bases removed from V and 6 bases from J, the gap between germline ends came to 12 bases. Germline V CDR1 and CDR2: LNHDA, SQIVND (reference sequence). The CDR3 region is CASSISGLLDTQYF. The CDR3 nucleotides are TGTGCCAGTAGTATATCCGGGCTTCTGGATACGCAGTATTTT.

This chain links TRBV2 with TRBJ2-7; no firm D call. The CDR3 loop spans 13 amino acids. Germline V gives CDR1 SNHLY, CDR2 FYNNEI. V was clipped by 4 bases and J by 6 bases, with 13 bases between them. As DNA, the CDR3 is TGTGCCAGCAGTGTGGCTTGGGCAGGCGAGCAGTACTTC. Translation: CASSVAWAGEQYF.